A single sample gave rise to the 11 T cell receptor beta chains below, sequenced in a study of shared clonotypes between healthy human individuals. Produced via immunoSEQ multiplex PCR; TCRdb's table is partial and in-frame only. The profile shows about 1.5 million clones, roughly 96% of them singletons. The sample comprised naive CD4+ T cells sorted from blood. Subset meaning: CD45RA+ positively selected. The receptors were gathered from a man aged 30 to 39 in good health.

This clone showed up just once. The rearrangement joins TRBV27 to TRBJ2-7; D is possibly TRBD1 (5 bases). V lost 2 bases and J lost 2, with 10 bases in between. The germline CDR1 and CDR2 sequences are MNHEY and SMNVEV (reference sequence). This CDR3 is 14 amino acids long. CDR3 nucleotides: TGTGCCAGCAGTTTAGGGGCTATACCCTACGAGCAGTACTTC. It codes for CASSLGAIPYEQYF.

This chain connects TRBV13 to TRBJ2-1; 7 bases are shared with TRBD2. Germline loops: CDR1 PRHDT, CDR2 FYEKMQ (reference sequence). The CDR3 covers 15 residues. J gave up 7 bases and V 4 bases, and 10 bases lay outside the gene matches. CDR3 residues: CASSSVGGPENEQFF. DNA for the CDR3: TGTGCCAGCAGCTCTGTGGGAGGGCCAGAAAATGAGCAGTTCTTC.

The CDR3 coding sequence is TGTGCCAGCTCATCAACACATGGAAGTTTAATTCAAGAGACCCAGTACTTC. Amino acid sequence: CASSSTHGSLIQETQYF. The chain has TRBV18 and TRBJ2-5; no reliable D call. The CDR3 runs to 17 residues. Germline CDR1 KGHSH, CDR2 LQKENI. Deletions cut 5 bases from V and 2 bases from J, with 21 bases between.

With regard to this clone: In the same sample, other DNA sequences code for this CDR3. The chain carries TRBV7-7 and TRBJ2-2, with D uncertain. V was cut by 6 bases and J by 2 bases, with 4 bases left in between. There are 12 residues in the CDR3. Per the germline V gene, CDR1 is SSHAT and CDR2 is FNYEAQ (reference sequence). The CDR3 region is CASSSNTGELFF. The CDR3, as DNA: TGTGCCAGCAGTAGTAACACCGGGGAGCTGTTTTTT.

The chain is built from TRBV21-1 and TRBJ2-3. TRBV21-1 is termed a pseudogene. CDR3 length equals 17 residues. Here the CDR3 reads CASSLRFGRLVTDTQYF. The CDR3 DNA is TGTGCCAGCAGCCTCCGGTTCGGACGCCTCGTCACAGATACGCAGTATTTT.

The chain couples TRBV15 to TRBJ1-5; the D is unclear. V lost 3 bases to trimming and J lost 6 bases, with 18 bases between them. Germline-derived CDR1 and CDR2 are LNHNV and YYDKDF (reference sequence). The CDR3 contains 16 residues. CDR3 sequence: CATSSRIRKIGQPQHF. The CDR3 region has the DNA TGTGCCACCAGCAGCAGGATACGGAAAATCGGTCAGCCCCAGCATTTT.

The genes are TRBV5-1 and TRBJ2-3, with D perhaps matching TRBD1 or TRBD2 (6 bases each). V lost 4 bases and J lost 4, with 19 bases in between. The CDR3 covers 16 residues. Germline V gives CDR1 SGHRS, CDR2 YFSETQ. This CDR3 is CASSPPGVAGSDTQYF. The CDR3 nucleotides read TGCGCCAGCAGCCCTCCAGGGGTGGCGGGATCAGATACGCAGTATTTT.

A single count supports this clone. At one boundary the junction diverges from the germline segment, which might be a read error. CDR3 bases: TGTGCCAGCAGCCTCGGGTCCTTCGAGCAGTACTTC. Its translation: CASSLGSFEQYF. The rearrangement joins TRBV28 to TRBJ2-7; D unresolved. The CDR3 covers 12 residues. The germline gives CDR1 MDHEN, CDR2 SYDVKM.

The chain is built from TRBV5-4 and TRBJ2-1, with TRBD2 identical over 8 bases. The V gene end was trimmed by 5 bases and the J gene end by 4 bases; junction bases not matched to a gene: 5. CDR3 length: 14 amino acids. The germline gives CDR1 SGHNT, CDR2 YYREEE (reference sequence). The CDR3 reads CASRRAGEYNEQFF. In DNA, the CDR3 is TGTGCCAGCAGGCGAGCGGGAGAATACAATGAGCAGTTCTTC.

The rearrangement joins TRBV9 to TRBJ2-7; 7 nucleotides align to TRBD2. The germline gives CDR1 SGDLS, CDR2 YYNGEE. This CDR3 contains 16 residues. J gave up 2 bases and V 0 bases, and 8 bases lay outside the gene matches. The CDR3 nucleotides are TGTGCCAGCAGCGTAGGTCTAGCGGAGGAAACCTACGAGCAGTACTTC. This encodes CASSVGLAEETYEQYF.

This chain uses TRBV5-6 with TRBJ1-4; 8 positions match TRBD1. Germline lookup yields CDR1 SGHDT and CDR2 YYEEEE. Trimming at V came to 4 bases and at J to 11 bases, leaving 10 bases not matched to a gene. CDR3 size: 14 residues. This CDR3 is CASSADRDAGKLFF. Written as DNA, the CDR3 is TGTGCCAGCAGCGCGGACAGGGACGCCGGGAAACTGTTTTTT.